This T cell receptor (beta chain) was captured in a study of cytomegalovirus exposure and HLA in healthy donors. In the PCR, 60 Vbeta and 13 Jbeta primers were used. TCRdb's copy holds only in-frame clones and misses some; the assay was immunoSEQ multiplex PCR. The table lists some 86,000 clones, about 72% of them singletons. Source material: PBMCs. This clonotype was obtained from a man between 25 and 39 years old in good health and CMV-seronegative.

CDR3 sequence: CASSTPDRRRADTQYF. CDR3 in DNA: TGTGCCAGTAGTACCCCGGACCGACGGAGGGCAGATACGCAGTATTTT. The rearrangement uses TRBV19 and TRBJ2-3, with D tentatively TRBD2 (6 bases). Deletions cut 4 bases from V and 4 bases from J, with 18 bases between. Germline CDR1 and CDR2: LNHDA and SQIVND (reference sequence). CDR3 size: 16 residues.